A selection of T cell receptor beta chains follows, all from one sample in a study of blood T cell repertoires in COVID-19. Generated by immunoSEQ multiplex PCR, the TCRdb table keeps only in-frame clones and is missing some. The profile shows roughly 200,000 clones, about 91% of them singletons. The sequenced sample consisted of peripheral blood. The receptors originated from a woman under 40 with acute or convalescent COVID-19. CDR3s include the opening cysteine and the closing phenylalanine or tryptophan. D genes are given only for firm matches. Only some rows state a clone size, as once, few, many or a class for expanded clones.

V	D	J	size	DNA	CDR3
TRBV12-3/TRBV12-4	.	TRBJ2-5	.	TGTGCCAGCAGGCGGACTGGGGGGGAGACCCAGTACTTC	CASRRTGGETQYF
TRBV2	TRBD1	TRBJ2-7	.	TGTGCCAGCAGTGGGCGCCGGGACAGGATCTCCTACGAGCAGTACTTC	CASSGRRDRISYEQYF
TRBV6-6	.	TRBJ2-7	.	TGTGCCAGCAGTTACTCGAGGGACATCTCCTACGAGCAGTACTTC	CASSYSRDISYEQYF
TRBV11-3	.	TRBJ2-1	.	TGTGCCAGCAGCTTAGAATCCGCCAGTAATGAGCAGTTCTTC	CASSLESASNEQFF
TRBV2	TRBD1	TRBJ1-5	.	TGTGCCAGCCAGGACAGGGAGATCAATCAGCCCCAGCATTTT	CASQDREINQPQHF
TRBV30	.	TRBJ2-3	.	TGTGCCTGGAGTGTACCGACCGGGGTCAAGACAGATACGCAGTATTTT	CAWSVPTGVKTDTQYF
TRBV19	TRBD1	TRBJ1-3	.	TGTGCCAGTAGCGGGACAGTAGCCTCTGGAAACACCATATATTTT	CASSGTVASGNTIYF
TRBV12-5	.	TRBJ2-2	.	TGTGCTAGTCTGGCGGCCGCCGGGAACACCGGGGAGCTGTTTTTT	CASLAAAGNTGELFF
TRBV27	TRBD1	TRBJ1-2	.	TGTGCCAGCAGTCCGTTCGGACAGGGGCACAATGGCTACACCTTC	CASSPFGQGHNGYTF
TRBV28	.	TRBJ2-3	.	TGTGCCAGCAGTTTCTCAGATACGCAGTATTTT	CASSFSDTQYF
TRBV29-1	TRBD1	TRBJ1-4	.	TGCAGCGTTGAAGTGGGGACAGGTGATGAAAAACTGTTTTTT	CSVEVGTGDEKLFF
TRBV12-3/TRBV12-4	TRBD1	TRBJ1-1	.	TGTGCCAGCAGTGACAGGGGGCTTGAAGCTTTCTTT	CASSDRGLEAFF
TRBV11-2	.	TRBJ2-1	.	TGTGCCAGCAGCCCTCAGTTGACGACTCCTGTTAATGAGCAGTTCTTC	CASSPQLTTPVNEQFF
TRBV27	.	TRBJ2-2	.	TGTGCCAGCAGTTTACAAGGGGCTACGAACACCGGGGAGCTGTTTTTT	CASSLQGATNTGELFF
TRBV11-2	.	TRBJ2-1	.	TGTGCCAGCAGCTTAGATCTCTACAATGAGCAGTTCTTC	CASSLDLYNEQFF
TRBV28	.	TRBJ1-2	.	TGTGCCAGCAGAGCCGGGGGGGCGGGTGGCTACACCTTC	CASRAGGAGGYTF
TRBV20-1	.	TRBJ1-2	.	TGCAGTGCTAGTCCCCCAGTCCCACCGTATGGCTACACCTTC	CSASPPVPPYGYTF
TRBV5-4	TRBD1	TRBJ1-1	few	TGTGCCACCGCAGGGGGGTCGATCGTCACTGAAGCTTTCTTT	CATAGGSIVTEAFF
TRBV5-1	.	TRBJ2-7	.	TGCGCCAGCAGCTTGGCCGAGGACTACGAGCAGTACTTC	CASSLAEDYEQYF
TRBV6-1	TRBD1	TRBJ1-5	.	TGTGCCAGCAGTGAGTCTGGGACAGGGTTGCAGCCCCAGCATTTT	CASSESGTGLQPQHF
TRBV20-1	TRBD2	TRBJ2-1	.	TGCGGCACGGGGACTAGCTATGAGCAGTTCTTC	CGTGTSYEQFF
TRBV27	TRBD2	TRBJ2-4	.	TGTGCCAGCAGTTTAATGGGAGGGGACATTCAGTACTTC	CASSLMGGDIQYF
TRBV6-4	TRBD1	TRBJ1-3	.	TGTGCCAGCAGTGACTCTAGGGGGCTAGATGGAAACACCATATATTTT	CASSDSRGLDGNTIYF
TRBV6-5	.	TRBJ2-2	.	TGTGCCAGCAGTTCCCTGGGACTGAACACCGGGGAGCTGTTTTTT	CASSSLGLNTGELFF
TRBV12-3/TRBV12-4	.	TRBJ2-7	.	TGTGCCAGCAGTTTATACAGCACCTACGAGCAGTACTTC	CASSLYSTYEQYF
TRBV5-4	.	TRBJ1-5	.	TGTGCCAGCAGCCTGGGACCGGACTATCAGCCCCAGCATTTT	CASSLGPDYQPQHF
TRBV5-1	.	TRBJ1-6	.	TGCGCCAGCAGCTTGGCAGTGGATTCACCCCTCCACTTT	CASSLAVDSPLHF
TRBV15	.	TRBJ2-2	.	TGTGCCACGTCCTTACAGGGAGTGGGAGTCACCGGGGAGCTGTTTTTT	CATSLQGVGVTGELFF
TRBV11-2	.	TRBJ2-2	.	TGTGCCAGCAGCTCCCCACAGGTGGTCGGGGAGCTGTTTTTT	CASSSPQVVGELFF
TRBV28	.	TRBJ2-2	.	TGTGCCAGCAGTAGAGGGGACTCGTCCGACACCGGGGAGCTGTTTTTT	CASSRGDSSDTGELFF
TRBV10-2	TRBD1	TRBJ1-5	few	TGCGCCAGCAGTGGGACAGGGGGCAGTCAGCCCCAGCATTTT	CASSGTGGSQPQHF
TRBV20-1	.	TRBJ2-3	.	TGCAGTGCTCATCACACAGATACGCAGTATTTT	CSAHHTDTQYF
TRBV9	TRBD2	TRBJ2-2	few	TGTGCCAGCAGCGCGCCCGATGGGCGGGAGAAGACCGGGGAGCTGTTTTTT	CASSAPDGREKTGELFF
TRBV5-4	.	TRBJ2-7	.	TGTGCCAGCAGCTCCTCGTTCTCCTACGAGCAGTACTTC	CASSSSFSYEQYF
TRBV5-1	.	TRBJ2-2	.	TGCGCCAGCAGCTTGGCTCAGGCCGGGGAGCTGTTTTTT	CASSLAQAGELFF
TRBV5-1	TRBD1	TRBJ1-2	once	TGCGCCAGCAGCTTGGCGGGACAGGGGATTTATGGCTACACCTTC	CASSLAGQGIYGYTF
TRBV5-1	TRBD1	TRBJ2-2	.	TGCGCCAGCAGCTTGGAGGGGGCTCGCACCGGGGAGCTGTTTTTT	CASSLEGARTGELFF
TRBV4-2	.	TRBJ2-5	.	TGTGCCAGCAGCCCAGGGGCGGCTGACTCCTTACAAGAGACCCAGTACTTC	CASSPGAADSLQETQYF
TRBV29-1	TRBD1	TRBJ1-1	.	TGCAGCGTTGTGACAGGGGGGGGTAGCACTGAAGCTTTCTTT	CSVVTGGGSTEAFF
TRBV5-1	.	TRBJ1-2	.	TGCGCCAGCGGACCCCAGGGATTTGACTATGGCTACACCTTC	CASGPQGFDYGYTF
TRBV5-6	TRBD2	TRBJ2-3	.	TGTGCCAGCAGCTCGATAGCGGGAGGGCCCTCAGATACGCAGTATTTT	CASSSIAGGPSDTQYF
TRBV15	.	TRBJ2-5	.	TGTGCCACCAGCACCGGACAGCCCATAGGGACCCAGTACTTC	CATSTGQPIGTQYF
TRBV15	.	TRBJ1-2	.	TGTGCCACCAGCAGCCCACAGGGTGGCTATGGCTACACCTTC	CATSSPQGGYGYTF
TRBV7-9	.	TRBJ1-3	.	TGTGCCAGCAGCGCACAGGGATCCGTGTCTGGAAACACCATATATTTT	CASSAQGSVSGNTIYF
TRBV3-1/TRBV3-2	.	TRBJ1-5	.	TGTGCCAGCAGCCGGGAGGGATTGCAGCCCCAGCATTTT	CASSREGLQPQHF
TRBV28	.	TRBJ1-6	.	TGTGCCATATGGACGGGGGATCGTGCATCACCCCTCCACTTT	CAIWTGDRASPLHF
TRBV19	.	TRBJ2-2	.	TGTGCCAGTAGCAATAGGGGCGGGGAGCTGTTTTTT	CASSNRGGELFF
TRBV11-3	.	TRBJ2-5	.	TGTGCCAGCAGCTTGGGCGTCAAAGAGACCCAGTACTTC	CASSLGVKETQYF
TRBV5-1	.	TRBJ1-4	few	TGCGCCAGCAGCTTAGAGCCAGGAAGTGAAAAACTGTTTTTT	CASSLEPGSEKLFF
TRBV28	.	TRBJ2-7	once	TGTGCCAGCAGTTTATCCATTCCGGGGGCCTACGAGCAGTACTTC	CASSLSIPGAYEQYF
TRBV24-1	TRBD1	TRBJ2-1	.	TGTGCCACCAGTGGCGACAGGGATCAGGGTTACAATGAGCAGTTCTTC	CATSGDRDQGYNEQFF
TRBV6-5	.	TRBJ2-7	.	TGTGCCAGCACCTTCTACGACGGGGAGCAGTACTTC	CASTFYDGEQYF
TRBV11-2	TRBD2	TRBJ2-5	.	TGTGCCAGCAGCTTCACTAGCGGAGCGTACCAAGAGACCCAGTACTTC	CASSFTSGAYQETQYF
TRBV6-6	TRBD1	TRBJ1-2	.	TGTGCCAGCAGACCCAATCAGGGGGCAAACATCTATGGCTACACCTTC	CASRPNQGANIYGYTF